The source of this T cell receptor beta chain is a study of OX40 agonist ivuxolimab in advanced cancers. CDR1 is GTSNPN and CDR2 is SVGIG in the germline V gene (reference sequence). The CDR3 spans 15 residues. V dropped 0 bases and J dropped 5 bases, with 16 bases sitting between them. The data were produced by immunoSEQ multiplex PCR, yet TCRdb's version contains in-frame clones alone and is incomplete. This table holds 20,000 to 30,000 clones, just under 75% found once. Samples of blood were obtained at baseline, on cycle 4 day 1, and on cycle 7 day 1. With regard to this clone: The identical CDR3 is also encoded by other nucleotide sequences in the sample.

The sample consisted of CD4+ or CD8+ T cells sorted from blood, taken in a trial of the OX40 agonist ivuxolimab. J is TRBJ1-2 and V is TRBV30; a possible D gene is TRBD1 (5 bases). This TCR derives from an adult with an advanced solid tumor such as melanoma, head and neck, liver or kidney cancer. CDR3 amino acids: CAWSVLEGGGYGYTF. CDR3 bases: TGTGCCTGGAGTGTCCTGGAAGGCGGGGGGTATGGCTACACCTTC.